This T cell receptor (beta chain) comes out of a study of tumor-infiltrating lymphocytes in primary liver carcinoma (dated 2017 in TCRdb). Concerning the study at large: The five patients, three men and two women aged 30 to 69 years, had hepatocellular carcinoma (four) or combined HCC and intrahepatic cholangiocarcinoma (one). The tumors of the five patients were staged as T1-T3 N0M0, with maximum diameters ranging from roughly 4 to 10 cm. To link TCRbeta repertoire diversity to the local molecular phenotype, the roughly 23 tumor region samples were profiled with Agilent mRNA microarrays. For each liver tumor, the study sampled five regions along with adjacent normal tissue and blood, and applied TCRbeta repertoire sequencing, expression microarrays and whole-exome sequencing. High reproducibility was observed for the technical replicate repertoires, with mean shared-clone rates around 0.9 and correlation coefficients above 0.95. A total of approximately 35 specimens from 5 patients, comprising 25 or so tumor regions, 5 adjacent noncancerous liver tissues and 5 peripheral blood samples, were covered by TCRbeta repertoire sequencing. Roughly 3.65 to 7.13 million productive TCRbeta reads were obtained per sample, and no significant difference in read depth was found between tissue types.

Summary of the overall study and its limitations: Only 4 or 5 patients were included in the study, and the authors note that the findings should be validated in a larger study. The top 250 clones made up a significantly larger repertoire fraction in tumors than in blood (p = 0.039). Since the samples were bulk and unsorted, there was no way to compare CD4+ and CD8+ T cell repertoires. Only about 7-24% of top clones were found in all five regions of a tumor, suggesting spatial heterogeneity of tumor-infiltrating T cells. Consistent with antigen-driven expansion, pairs of tumor regions showed higher repertoire overlap (mean roughly 36%) than either tumor-adjacent pairs (approximately 17%) or tumor-blood pairs (approximately 15%). Because sequencing covered only the TCR beta chain and unpaired alpha chains were not captured, true repertoire diversity is likely underestimated.

Starting from approximately 0.5 ug total RNA, TCRbeta-specific cDNA was produced by reverse transcription with a constant-region primer and ProtoScript II reverse transcriptase. Three nested multiplex PCR rounds, following a slightly modified ARM-PCR procedure, were used to build the TCRbeta libraries. The first two PCR rounds used multiplex TRBV1-TRBV30 forward primers with a Cbeta reverse primer, each for 10 cycles. Sample barcodes and Illumina adapters were added in a final 25-cycle PCR using Deep VentR polymerase. Before sequencing, amplicons of 200-500 bp were purified from gel using a QIAquick gel extraction kit. An Illumina HiSeq 2500 was used to sequence the TCRbeta amplicons, generating 250-bp paired-end reads. The source study handled its data this way. Quality trimming of reads was performed with Trimmomatic v0.33, and paired reads were merged with FLASH v1.2.11 so that full CDR3 sequences could be recovered. V, D and J germline segments were assigned to the rearranged TCRbeta sequences using MiGEC v1.2.1b. VDJtools v1.0.0 computed clonotype statistics and Shannon-Wiener diversity indices. To reduce sampling bias, subsequent analyses other than the diversity analysis used only the 250 most abundant clonotypes in each sample. Using fastp at Q25 and MiXCR, TCRdb reprocessed the public reads and kept productive beta chains. One record per CDR3 amino acid sequence lists the most common genes and DNA. Clone size and V and J calls follow TCRdb, not the original study. Counted in this sample were roughly 100,000 distinct CDR3 sequences; roughly 69% of them appeared once. The ten largest clones capture around 8.8% of the sample.

The CDR3 runs 15 residues from the cysteine to the phenylalanine. The read is trimmed to its CDR3 DNA, 45 bases read in frame from base 1. Sequences LGHNA (CDR1) and YNFKEQ (CDR2) are obtained from the germline V gene. Comments on this clonotype: Its target antigen remains unknown. A read error may produce the germline difference seen at one junction end.

Without any cell sorting, total RNA and DNA were co-extracted from 20-30 mg of bulk tissue using the AllPrep DNA/RNA mini kit. Roughly five patients with histopathologically diagnosed primary liver carcinoma underwent surgical resection in China between 2015 and March 2016. Chronic HBV infection was present in the patients, and the patients were treatment-naive at sampling. Five spatially separated regions were sampled per tumor: superior, inferior, left-lateral and right-lateral poles, plus the tumor centre. According to histology, viable tumor cells made up more than 90% of every tumor sample. Each fresh piece of tumor and adjacent tissue was cut in two, with one half stored in RNAlater at -80 degrees C and the other half sent for histology.

The sequence came from an older woman with primary liver carcinoma and hepatitis B virus infection. Specimen: liver tumor tissue from sampling region 5. The cell subset or site label corresponds to: tumor region T5, tumor centre. Recombination connected TRBV4-2 to TRBJ2-7, with the D gene not clear enough to name. The CDR3 in this case is CTSSQDLSTSYEQYF. The DNA sequence is given as TGTACCAGCAGCCAAGATCTTAGCACCTCCTACGAGCAGTACTTC.